This entry is about one TCR beta chain. The data belong to a study of blood T cell repertoires in COVID-19. Overall study: The cDNA or gDNA used as material had been derived from T cells, B-cell-depleted T cells, or PBMCs.

V was pared by 5 bases and J by 6 bases, with 16 bases between. The germline gives CDR1 MDHEN, CDR2 SYDVKM. This CDR3 is 15 amino acids long. Method: immunoSEQ multiplex PCR; TCRdb's copy keeps in-frame clones and lacks some. The sample holds about 330,000 clones, approximately 90% seen once. The sequenced sample was peripheral blood. The rearrangement joins TRBV28 to TRBJ2-2; possible D gene TRBD1, 6 bases. The sequence was obtained from a man aged 25 to 40 with COVID-19, enrolled during active disease. The CDR3 protein is CASSTAGVRAGELFF. The CDR3, as DNA: TGTGCCAGCAGTACCGCAGGGGTCAGAGCCGGGGAGCTGTTTTTT.